The next 27 T cell receptor beta chains were all read from a single sample in a study of blood T cell repertoires in COVID-19. Clones were sequenced by immunoSEQ multiplex PCR, and TCRdb holds only the in-frame ones, with some missing. The table records fewer than 90,000 clones, roughly 78% of them present only once. Specimen: peripheral blood. All receptors derive from a woman of 80 years or more with acute or convalescent COVID-19.

J is TRBJ1-2 and V is TRBV6-5; the match to TRBD1 covers 9 bases. The CDR3 has 15 residues. Germline V gene lookup returns CDR1 MNHEY and CDR2 SVGAGI. The V gene end was trimmed by 4 bases and the J gene end by 5 bases; junction bases not matched to a gene: 8. The CDR3 region is CASSFTGGDGYGYTF. For the CDR3, the DNA is TGTGCCAGCAGTTTCACAGGGGGCGATGGGTATGGCTACACCTTC.

The CDR3 DNA sequence: TGTGCCAGCAGCCCCCTTACGGGACAGGGTAACTATGGCTACACCTTC. This codes for CASSPLTGQGNYGYTF. This rearrangement joins TRBV3-1 (or the pseudogene TRBV3-2) to TRBJ1-2; 9 bases are a match to TRBD1. This CDR3 has 16 amino acids. Germline V gene lookup returns CDR1 LGHDT and CDR2 YNNKEL (reference sequence). The ends lost 4 bases at V and 1 base at J; junction bases unmatched: 7.

The chain uses TRBV30 and TRBJ2-7; D is perhaps TRBD1 (5 bases). Trimming removed 5 bases from V and 6 bases from J, with 17 bases in between. The CDR3 is 13 amino acids. Germline V CDR1 and CDR2: GTSNPN, SVGIG (reference sequence). CDR3 protein: CAWARENTPEQYF. The CDR3 DNA sequence: TGTGCCTGGGCCAGGGAAAACACGCCCGAGCAGTACTTC.

This chain connects TRBV30 to TRBJ1-6; possibly TRBD1 for D (5 bases). The germline V gene encodes CDR1 GTSNPN and CDR2 SVGIG (reference sequence). The CDR3 contains 16 residues. Trimming cost V 2 bases and J 9 bases, with 20 bases left between them. The CDR3: CAWSPRDSSRGSPLHF. CDR3 nucleotides: TGTGCCTGGAGTCCCCGGGACTCTTCACGGGGTTCACCCCTCCACTTT.

The chain combines TRBV5-1 with TRBJ1-4; D remains unclear. The germline CDR1 and CDR2 sequences are SGHRS and YFSETQ. Trimming cost V 4 bases and J 8 bases, with 12 bases left between them. The CDR3 is 13 residues long. The CDR3 DNA reads as TGCGCCAGCAGCCAACGTCTCGGGGAAAAACTGTTTTTT. Amino acid sequence: CASSQRLGEKLFF.

A few counts support this clone. J is TRBJ1-2 and V is TRBV5-1; a possible D gene is TRBD1 (6 bases). In germline, CDR1 is SGHRS, CDR2 YFSETQ. Trimming shortened V by 3 bases and J by 3 bases, and 18 bases separated the two germline ends. This CDR3 has 16 residues. CDR3 amino acids: CASSSRRGAHDYGYTF. Here the CDR3 DNA reads TGCGCCAGCAGCTCCCGACGGGGGGCGCATGACTATGGCTACACCTTC.

The chain uses TRBV20-1 and TRBJ2-5, with D possibly TRBD2 on 5 matching bases. CDR1 is DFQATT, CDR2 SNEGSKA, per germline (reference sequence). Between the trimmed V and J ends, which lost 3 bases and 4 bases, there was a span of 15 bases. The CDR3 loop spans 14 amino acids. For the CDR3, the DNA is TGCAGTGCTAGTCAACCCGGAGAGGGAGAGACCCAGTACTTC. Protein product: CSASQPGEGETQYF.

This clone was seen at least ten times. CDR3 amino acids: CASRGTGGANGYTF. The DNA for the CDR3 is TGTGCCAGCAGAGGGACAGGGGGCGCGAATGGCTACACCTTC. The J gene is TRBJ1-2, the V gene TRBV27, with TRBD1 matching 12 bases. The V gene's germline CDR1 is MNHEY and CDR2 SMNVEV (reference sequence). V was pared by 6 bases and J by 6 bases, with 5 bases of the junction left unmatched. The CDR3 loop spans 14 amino acids.

The chain carries TRBV11-2 and TRBJ2-3; weak D call: TRBD2 (5 bases). Trimming cost V 7 bases and J 6 bases, with 14 bases left between them. The V gene's germline CDR1 is SGHAT and CDR2 FQNNGV. CDR3 length equals 13 residues. This CDR3 reads CASTSRGVDTQYF. CDR3 sequence (DNA): TGTGCCAGCACCTCACGGGGTGTGGATACGCAGTATTTT.

CDR3 sequence: CAISGGGGITGELFF. CDR3 sequence (DNA): TGTGCCATCAGTGGCGGCGGGGGCATAACCGGGGAGCTGTTTTTT. The chain couples TRBV10-3 to TRBJ2-2, with D perhaps matching TRBD2 (7 bases). From germline, CDR1 is ENHRY and CDR2 SYGVKD. The CDR3 runs to 15 residues. Trimming removed 4 bases from V and 5 bases from J, with 14 bases in between.

The chain is built from TRBV7-8 and TRBJ2-7; possible D gene TRBD2, 5 bases. This CDR3 contains 15 residues. Trimming pared 2 bases from V and 4 bases from J, leaving 15 bases between. The V gene's germline CDR1 is SGHVS and CDR2 FQNEAQ. CDR3 sequence reads: CASSLTPGKLYEQYF. The CDR3 DNA follows: TGTGCCAGCAGCTTAACCCCCGGGAAACTATACGAGCAGTACTTC.

The V gene is TRBV28, the J gene TRBJ2-1; the D gene is possibly TRBD2 (5 bases). The CDR3 runs 13 residues. Germline lookup yields CDR1 MDHEN and CDR2 SYDVKM. Trimming took 4 bases from V and 2 from J, leaving 6 bases between them. CDR3 amino acids: CASSSGAYNEQFF. CDR3 sequence (DNA): TGTGCCAGCAGTTCCGGGGCCTACAATGAGCAGTTCTTC.

The genes are TRBV13 and TRBJ2-2, with D perhaps matching TRBD2 (5 bases). Germline V lookup: CDR1 PRHDT, CDR2 FYEKMQ (reference sequence). The CDR3 sequence is 13 residues long. Trimming took off 7 bases at V and 2 bases at J, with 8 bases between the two ends. This chain's CDR3 is CASKRENTGELFF. CDR3 DNA sequence: TGTGCCAGCAAGAGGGAAAACACCGGGGAGCTGTTTTTT.

This clone was observed a handful of times. The chain combines TRBV6-5 with TRBJ1-2; 8 bases are a match to TRBD1. The V gene end was trimmed by 4 bases and the J gene end by 8 bases; junction bases not matched to a gene: 9. The CDR3 spans 14 residues. Germline V gene sequence: CDR1 MNHEY, CDR2 SVGAGI. CDR3 region: CASSSGQVLRGYTF. For the CDR3, the DNA is TGTGCCAGCAGTTCGGGACAGGTTCTGCGGGGCTACACCTTC.

V usage is TRBV19 and J usage is TRBJ2-2, with D hard to call. Germline V lookup: CDR1 LNHDA, CDR2 SQIVND (reference sequence). V lost 5 bases, J lost 2 bases, and 12 bases lay in between. This CDR3 comprises 15 residues. CDR3 residues: CASSDENRNTGELFF. As DNA, the CDR3 is TGTGCCAGTAGTGATGAGAACCGTAACACCGGGGAGCTGTTTTTT.

The rearrangement uses TRBV5-4 and TRBJ1-2; 7 positions match TRBD1. The CDR3 sequence is 14 residues long. Per germline, CDR1 SGHNT and CDR2 YYREEE (reference sequence). J lost 2 bases, V lost 0 bases, and 1 base had no gene match. The CDR3 spells CASSLDRGNYGYTF. As DNA, the CDR3 is TGTGCCAGCAGCTTGGACAGGGGCAACTATGGCTACACCTTC.

J is TRBJ2-7 and V is TRBV3-1 (or the pseudogene TRBV3-2); 13 bases match TRBD2. Germline V gives CDR1 LGHDT, CDR2 YNNKEL (reference sequence). The CDR3 is 15 amino acids. V lost 4 bases to trimming and J lost 4 bases; unmatched junction nucleotides: 4. CDR3 sequence reads: CASSRGTSGIYEQYF. The DNA of the CDR3 is TGTGCCAGCAGCCGCGGGACTAGCGGGATTTACGAGCAGTACTTC.

Comments on this clone: This specimen includes other DNA sequences encoding the same CDR3. The chain links TRBV7-2 to TRBJ1-2; 8 bases map to TRBD1. From germline, CDR1 is SGHTA and CDR2 FQGNSA. With V trimmed by 4 bases and J by 4 bases, 5 bases remained unmatched. The CDR3 is 14 amino acids. The CDR3 reads CASSSDRGPYGYTF. The CDR3 DNA is TGTGCCAGCAGCTCCGACAGGGGCCCCTATGGCTACACCTTC.

The gene calls are TRBV6-2 or TRBV6-3 and TRBJ2-5; TRBD1 might be the D (5 bases). Germline values: CDR1 MNHEY, CDR2 SVGEGT. This CDR3 has 14 amino acids. V lost 0 bases to trimming and J lost 2 bases, with 7 bases between them. CDR3 loop: CASSYSYRQETQYF. In DNA form, the CDR3 reads TGTGCCAGCAGTTACTCGTACAGGCAAGAGACCCAGTACTTC.

The chain carries TRBV7-8 and TRBJ1-5; D is unresolved. V was clipped by 1 base and J by 4 bases, with 8 bases between them. Germline loops: CDR1 SGHVS, CDR2 FQNEAQ. The CDR3 is made up of 14 amino acids. The CDR3 DNA reads as TGTGCCAGCAGCTTAGTTCAAGCGAATCAGCCCCAGCATTTT. Translation: CASSLVQANQPQHF. Drawing the rest from reference TRBV7-8 and TRBJ1-5, the complete variable domain is GAGVSQSPRYKVAKRGQDVALRCDPISGHVSLFWYQQALGQGPEFLTYFQNEAQLDKSGLPSDRFFAERPEGSVSTLKIQRTQQEDSAVYLCASSLVQANQPQHFGDGTRLSIL.

V and J are TRBV7-3 and TRBJ1-2, with D possibly TRBD1 on 5 matching bases. CDR1 and CDR2 from the germline V gene are SGHTA and FQGTGA. V was clipped by 2 bases and J by 6 bases, with 16 bases between them. The CDR3 loop spans 15 amino acids. Here the CDR3 DNA reads TGTGCCAGCAGCTTAGGTCCGTCCGGGACTCATGGCTACACCTTC. Translation: CASSLGPSGTHGYTF.

Only one count was recorded for this clone. This chain connects TRBV7-2 to TRBJ2-5, with D possibly matching TRBD1 (7 bases). Trimming removed 3 bases at V and 4 bases at J, with 15 bases between. Per germline, CDR1 SGHTA and CDR2 FQGNSA. This CDR3 comprises 15 residues. This CDR3 is CASSFRPGGSETQYF. CDR3 coding DNA: TGTGCCAGCAGCTTTAGGCCAGGGGGGTCAGAGACCCAGTACTTC.

This clone was seen once. The chain combines TRBV20-1 with TRBJ1-4, with 9 bases lining up with TRBD1. Germline V gene sequence: CDR1 DFQATT, CDR2 SNEGSKA (reference sequence). V was pared by 5 bases and J by 10 bases, with 2 bases of the junction left unmatched. The CDR3 runs 11 residues. The CDR3 DNA reads TGCAGTGCTGAGGACAGGGGAAAACTGTTTTTT. This translates into CSAEDRGKLFF.

V and J are TRBV2 and TRBJ1-5, with D hard to call. V lost 6 bases and J 1 base, leaving 4 bases between the germline ends. The CDR3 sequence is 12 residues long. CDR1 SNHLY and CDR2 FYNNEI come from the germline V gene. Here the CDR3 reads CASRRSNQPQHF. DNA for the CDR3: TGTGCCAGCAGGAGGAGCAATCAGCCCCAGCATTTT.

The V and J genes are TRBV11-2 and TRBJ2-1; 9 positions match TRBD2. Losses at the gene ends were 3 bases for V and 7 bases for J; bases not matched to a gene: 13. Looked up from germline, CDR1 is SGHAT and CDR2 is FQNNGV. CDR3 length: 17 amino acids. CDR3 sequence reads: CASSFRAGGPVSNEQFF. CDR3 bases: TGTGCCAGCAGCTTTCGCGCGGGGGGGCCTGTCAGTAATGAGCAGTTCTTC.

The CDR3 region is CAWSVQNAGANVLTF. DNA of the CDR3: TGTGCCTGGAGTGTACAGAACGCTGGGGCCAACGTCCTGACTTTC. This chain joins TRBV30 and TRBJ2-6; D is unclear. Trimming took 0 bases from V and 2 from J, leaving 8 bases between them. This CDR3 comprises 15 residues. Germline V gene lookup returns CDR1 GTSNPN and CDR2 SVGIG (reference sequence). The full variable domain, with the rest looked up from reference TRBV30 and TRBJ2-6, is SQTIHQWPATLVQPVGSPLSLECTVEGTSNPNLYWYRQAAGRGLQLLFYSVGIGQISSEVPQNLSASRPQDRQFILSSKKLLLSDSGFYLCAWSVQNAGANVLTFGAGSRLTVL.

The chain employs TRBV10-3 and TRBJ1-1; 8 bases are a match to TRBD1. V shed 6 bases and J 11 bases; nucleotides not matched to a gene: 11. This CDR3 has 13 amino acids. Germline-derived CDR1 and CDR2 are ENHRY and SYGVKD. The CDR3 DNA reads TGTGCCATCAGAACCGGACAGGGCCGGGCGGCTTTCTTT. Its translation is CAIRTGQGRAAFF.